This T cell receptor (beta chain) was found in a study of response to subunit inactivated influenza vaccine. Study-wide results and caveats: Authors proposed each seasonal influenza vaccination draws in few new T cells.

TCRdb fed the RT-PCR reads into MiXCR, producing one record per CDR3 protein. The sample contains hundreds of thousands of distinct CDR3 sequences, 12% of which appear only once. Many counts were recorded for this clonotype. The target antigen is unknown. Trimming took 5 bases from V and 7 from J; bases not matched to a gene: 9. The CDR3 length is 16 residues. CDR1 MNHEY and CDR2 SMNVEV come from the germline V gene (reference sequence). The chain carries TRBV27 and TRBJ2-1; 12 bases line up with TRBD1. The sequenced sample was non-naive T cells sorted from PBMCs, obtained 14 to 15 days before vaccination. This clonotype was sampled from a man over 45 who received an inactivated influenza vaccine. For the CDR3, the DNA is TGTGCCAGCAGTGGGGGGGGACAGGGGGCGAGGAATGAGCAGTTCTTC. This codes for CASSGGGQGARNEQFF.